The rows below give T cell receptor beta chains drawn from one sample of a study of cytomegalovirus exposure and HLA in healthy donors. Sequenced by immunoSEQ multiplex PCR; TCRdb stores in-frame clones only, minus some. The table has 110,000 to 150,000 clones, around 74% seen once. The sequencing input was PBMCs. The receptors come from a man younger than 35 in good health and CMV-seropositive. CDR3s include the opening cysteine and the closing phenylalanine or tryptophan. A D gene is named only where the DNA matches it firmly. Rows may omit the clone size; those that give it use once, few, many or a size class.

V	D	J	size	CDR3	DNA
TRBV5-1	-	TRBJ2-3	few	CASSFRADTQYF	TGCGCCAGCAGCTTTCGCGCAGATACGCAGTATTTT
TRBV27	TRBD2	TRBJ2-1	-	CASSPTGRRGRDEQFF	TGTGCCAGCAGTCCCACCGGGAGGCGCGGTAGGGATGAGCAGTTCTTC
TRBV9	TRBD2	TRBJ2-1	-	CASSVASGLEGEQFF	TGTGCCAGCAGCGTAGCTTCGGGACTAGAGGGTGAGCAGTTCTTC
TRBV19	TRBD2	TRBJ2-7	-	CASNPKSGTTYEQYF	TGTGCCAGCAATCCGAAGAGCGGGACCACCTACGAGCAGTACTTC
TRBV5-5	-	TRBJ2-7	-	CASSFIRDGRGEQYF	TGTGCCAGCAGCTTTATCCGGGACGGGAGAGGCGAGCAGTACTTC
TRBV4-3	-	TRBJ2-7	-	CASSQDDNYEQYF	TGCGCCAGCAGCCAAGATGACAATTACGAGCAGTACTTC
TRBV11-3	-	TRBJ2-5	-	CASSPTGSETQYF	TGTGCCAGCAGCCCTACAGGGTCAGAGACCCAGTACTTC
TRBV27	-	TRBJ2-1	-	CASSPGSGDVGTEQFF	TGTGCCAGCAGTCCCGGTTCAGGGGATGTGGGTACTGAGCAGTTCTTC
TRBV7-2	TRBD1	TRBJ2-3	few	CASSPGQGRTDTQYF	TGTGCCAGCAGCCCGGGACAGGGGAGGACAGATACGCAGTATTTT
TRBV7-6	-	TRBJ1-1	-	CASSLDYVNTEAFF	TGTGCCAGCAGCTTAGACTACGTGAACACTGAAGCTTTCTTT
TRBV5-5	-	TRBJ2-5	-	CASNGTPLETQYF	TGTGCCAGCAATGGGACACCCTTAGAGACCCAGTACTTC
TRBV11-2	TRBD2	TRBJ2-1	-	CASSFGLADYNEQFF	TGTGCCAGCAGCTTCGGACTAGCGGACTACAATGAGCAGTTCTTC
TRBV5-8	TRBD2	TRBJ2-3	-	CASSFSGRGDTQYF	TGTGCCAGCAGCTTTAGCGGGAGGGGAGATACGCAGTATTTT
TRBV13	TRBD1	TRBJ1-6	-	CASSLGTGGGSPLHF	TGTGCCAGCAGCTTGGGGACAGGGGGAGGTTCACCCCTCCACTTT
TRBV19	TRBD1	TRBJ2-7	-	CASSIGTGTGVHEQYF	TGTGCCAGTAGTATCGGGACCGGGACAGGGGTTCACGAGCAGTACTTC
TRBV7-8	-	TRBJ2-7	-	CASSSRVLSGSYEQYF	TGTGCCAGCAGCTCCCGGGTCCTAAGTGGGTCCTACGAGCAGTACTTC
TRBV7-3	TRBD2	TRBJ2-3	-	CASSLMPSGSTDTQYF	TGTGCCAGCAGCTTAATGCCTAGCGGGAGCACAGATACGCAGTATTTT
TRBV11-2	-	TRBJ2-7	-	CASSWPLDFYYEQYF	TGTGCCAGCAGCTGGCCCTTGGACTTCTACTACGAGCAGTACTTC
TRBV28	TRBD1	TRBJ2-7	few	CASRKGTVSSYEQYF	TGTGCCAGCAGAAAGGGGACAGTTAGCTCCTACGAGCAGTACTTC
TRBV6-5	-	TRBJ2-7	-	CASSPGREWGEQYF	TGTGCCAGCAGCCCGGGACGGGAGTGGGGCGAGCAGTACTTC
TRBV6-5	TRBD1	TRBJ2-1	-	CASSYSEQGARNEQFF	TGTGCCAGCAGTTACTCGGAACAGGGGGCCCGGAATGAGCAGTTCTTC
TRBV29-1	-	TRBJ2-3	-	CSVEGLSVDTQYF	TGCAGCGTTGAAGGGTTATCAGTCGATACGCAGTATTTT
TRBV18	-	TRBJ1-5	-	CASSPAGVHQPQHF	TGTGCCAGCTCACCAGCAGGGGTTCATCAGCCCCAGCATTTT
TRBV28	-	TRBJ2-7	-	CASSLRGYEQYF	TGTGCCAGCAGTTTACGGGGTTACGAGCAGTACTTC
TRBV7-6	-	TRBJ2-1	-	CASSLARAGGPLSYNEQFF	TGTGCCAGCAGCTTAGCGCGGGCAGGGGGGCCTCTCTCCTACAATGAGCAGTTCTTC
TRBV10-3	-	TRBJ2-1	-	CAISDRVKGDEQFF	TGTGCCATCAGTGACAGGGTGAAGGGTGATGAGCAGTTCTTC